The entry below gives a single T cell receptor beta chain sequence along with its context. As to time point: baseline, week 1 (first vaccination visit). Treatment given: pre-vaccination baseline after standard-of-care therapy. Produced via immunoSEQ multiplex PCR; TCRdb's table is partial and in-frame only. The sample yields roughly 86,000 clones, about 82% seen once. The data stem from a study of a mutant IDH1 vaccine in newly diagnosed glioma. V dropped 3 bases and J dropped 3; count of bases not matched to a gene: 3. The CDR3 sequence is 15 residues long. The germline CDR1 and CDR2 sequences are ENHRY and SYGVKD.

The chain uses TRBV10-3 and TRBJ2-3; 10 bases align to TRBD2. The source was PBMCs, collected from a glioma patient treated with radiotherapy, temozolomide or both. This TCR was recovered from a middle-aged man with glioma. The CDR3 region is CAISESSGGTDTQYF. For the CDR3, the DNA is TGTGCCATCAGTGAATCTAGCGGGGGAACAGATACGCAGTATTTT.